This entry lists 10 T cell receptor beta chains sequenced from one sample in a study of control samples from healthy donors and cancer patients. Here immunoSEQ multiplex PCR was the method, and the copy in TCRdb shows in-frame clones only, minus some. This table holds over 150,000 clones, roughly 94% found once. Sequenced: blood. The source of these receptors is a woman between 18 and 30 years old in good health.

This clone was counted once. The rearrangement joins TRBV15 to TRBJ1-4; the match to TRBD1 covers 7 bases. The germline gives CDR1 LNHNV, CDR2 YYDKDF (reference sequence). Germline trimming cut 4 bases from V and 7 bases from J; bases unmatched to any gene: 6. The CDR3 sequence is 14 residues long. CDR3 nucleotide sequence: TGTGCCACCAGCATCAGGGGGGTGGGTGAAAAACTGTTTTTT. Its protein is CATSIRGVGEKLFF.

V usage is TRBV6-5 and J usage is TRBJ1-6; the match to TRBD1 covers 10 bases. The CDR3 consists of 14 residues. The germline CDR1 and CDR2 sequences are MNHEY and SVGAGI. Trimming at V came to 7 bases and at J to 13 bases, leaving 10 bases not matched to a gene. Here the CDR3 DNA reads TGTGCCAGCACCAGAGGACAGGGGGGAATCCCCCTCCACTTT. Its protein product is CASTRGQGGIPLHF.

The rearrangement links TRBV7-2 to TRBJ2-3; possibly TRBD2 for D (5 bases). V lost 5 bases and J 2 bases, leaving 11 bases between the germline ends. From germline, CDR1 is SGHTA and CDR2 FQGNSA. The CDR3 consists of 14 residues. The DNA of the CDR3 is TGTGCCAGCAGCCTCCTCGGGATCACAGATACGCAGTATTTT. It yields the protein CASSLLGITDTQYF.

The DNA of the CDR3 is TGTGCCAGCAGCCCCAAGTGGGGGACAGGGGGACTTAGCTCCTACGAGCAGTACTTC. It codes for CASSPKWGTGGLSSYEQYF. V gene TRBV3-1 (or the pseudogene TRBV3-2) combines with J gene TRBJ2-7; 11 bases align to TRBD1. The germline gives CDR1 LGHDT, CDR2 YNNKEL (reference sequence). This CDR3 is built from 19 residues. V trimming: 4 bases; J trimming: 0 bases; junction bases outside the gene matches: 14.

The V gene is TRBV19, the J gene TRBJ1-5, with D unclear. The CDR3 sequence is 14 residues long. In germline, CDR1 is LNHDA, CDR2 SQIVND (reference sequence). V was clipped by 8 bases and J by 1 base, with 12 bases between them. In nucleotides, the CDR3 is TGTGCCAGTGCCGGTACCGGGAGCAATCAGCCCCAGCATTTT. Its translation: CASAGTGSNQPQHF.

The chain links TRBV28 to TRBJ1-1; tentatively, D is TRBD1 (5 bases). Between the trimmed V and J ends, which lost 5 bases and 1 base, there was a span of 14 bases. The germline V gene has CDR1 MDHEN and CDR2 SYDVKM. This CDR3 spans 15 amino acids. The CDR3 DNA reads TGTGCCAGCAGTCGGGGGGGACTGTCGAACACTGAAGCTTTCTTT. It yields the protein CASSRGGLSNTEAFF.

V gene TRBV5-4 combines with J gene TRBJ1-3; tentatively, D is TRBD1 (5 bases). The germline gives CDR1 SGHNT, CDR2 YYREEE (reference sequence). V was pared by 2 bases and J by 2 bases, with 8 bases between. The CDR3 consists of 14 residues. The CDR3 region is CASSLGEAGNTIYF. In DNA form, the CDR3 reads TGTGCCAGCAGCTTAGGGGAAGCTGGAAACACCATATATTTT.

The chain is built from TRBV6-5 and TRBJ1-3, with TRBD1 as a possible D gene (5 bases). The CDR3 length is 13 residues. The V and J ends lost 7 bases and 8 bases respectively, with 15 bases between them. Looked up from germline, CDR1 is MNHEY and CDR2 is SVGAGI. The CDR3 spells CASNQGASDTIYF. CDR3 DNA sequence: TGTGCCAGCAACCAGGGAGCCTCGGACACCATATATTTT.

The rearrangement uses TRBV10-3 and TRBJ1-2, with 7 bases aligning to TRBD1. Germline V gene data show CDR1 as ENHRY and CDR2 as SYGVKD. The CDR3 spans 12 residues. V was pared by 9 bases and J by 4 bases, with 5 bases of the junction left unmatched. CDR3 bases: TGTGCCATTACCGGGACAGCCTATGGCTACACCTTC. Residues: CAITGTAYGYTF.

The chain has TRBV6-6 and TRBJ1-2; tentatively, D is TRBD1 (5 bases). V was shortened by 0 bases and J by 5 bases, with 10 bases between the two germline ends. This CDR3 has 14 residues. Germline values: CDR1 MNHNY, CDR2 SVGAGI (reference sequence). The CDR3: CASSYSGGTYGYTF. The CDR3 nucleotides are TGTGCCAGCAGTTACTCGGGGGGAACGTATGGCTACACCTTC.